Shown below are 32 T cell receptor beta chains from a single sample sequenced in a study of response to subunit inactivated influenza vaccine. Each CDR3 protein is one row after TCRdb ran MiXCR on the RT-PCR reads. The sample lists about 700,000 distinct CDR3 sequences, roughly 14% seen once, with 6.5% to 8.5% in the top ten. The sequenced sample was PBMCs from blood, obtained approximately 15 days before vaccination. These receptors were collected from a man in his forties or fifties who received an inactivated influenza vaccine.

This clonotype was detected a few times. In nucleotides, the CDR3 is TGTGCCACAACAGCCTACAATCAGCCCCAGCATTTT. Translating gives CATTAYNQPQHF. This sequence joins TRBV28 and TRBJ1-5, with D hard to call. With 10 bases removed from V and 3 bases from J, the gap between germline ends came to 10 bases. The CDR3 length is 12 residues. Germline V gene lookup returns CDR1 MDHEN and CDR2 SYDVKM.

This clonotype appeared a few times. The chain recombines TRBV6-2 or TRBV6-3 with TRBJ2-5; the match to TRBD2 covers 11 bases. Per the germline V gene, CDR1 is MNHEY and CDR2 is SVGEGT. J lost 4 bases, V lost 1 base, and 11 bases had no gene match. This CDR3 is built from 18 residues. The CDR3 here is CASSYFASGGPKRETQYF. In DNA form, the CDR3 reads TGTGCCAGCAGTTACTTCGCTAGCGGGGGGCCTAAACGAGAGACCCAGTACTTC.

The gene calls are TRBV10-3 and TRBJ2-1; D not resolved. The CDR3 runs to 14 residues. The ends were cut back, 0 bases at V and 6 bases at J, with 9 bases in the middle. Germline CDR1 and CDR2: ENHRY and SYGVKD. CDR3 sequence: CAISESSKSNEQFF. The DNA for the CDR3 is TGTGCCATCAGTGAGTCGTCCAAGAGCAATGAGCAGTTCTTC.

The table lists this clonotype with a few counts. J is TRBJ2-7 and V is TRBV20-1; 7 bases line up with TRBD2. Germline CDR1 DFQATT, CDR2 SNEGSKA (reference sequence). The CDR3 contains 14 residues. Trimming removed 7 bases from V and 0 bases from J; junction bases left unmatched: 9. The CDR3 region has the DNA TGCAGTGTCCAACTAGCGTCCAGCTCCTACGAGCAGTACTTC. This codes for CSVQLASSSYEQYF.

This clonotype was picked up a small number of times. The rearrangement uses TRBV20-1 and TRBJ2-3; D gene unclear. With 5 bases removed from V and 2 bases from J, the gap between germline ends came to 14 bases. CDR3 length: 14 residues. The germline CDR1 and CDR2 sequences are DFQATT and SNEGSKA (reference sequence). The CDR3 DNA is TGCAGTGCTGAGAAATCCGGTCCCACAGATACGCAGTATTTT. It codes for CSAEKSGPTDTQYF.

The gene calls are TRBV15 and TRBJ2-5; 8 bases are shared with TRBD1. The CDR3 covers 15 residues. Trimming took 0 bases from V and 5 from J; bases not matched to a gene: 5. Germline V gene sequence: CDR1 LNHNV, CDR2 YYDKDF (reference sequence). The CDR3 here is CATSRDGQGEETQYF. The CDR3 nucleotides read TGTGCCACCAGCAGAGACGGACAGGGTGAGGAGACCCAGTACTTC.

This chain uses TRBV12-3 or TRBV12-4 with TRBJ2-7, with D perhaps given as TRBD1 or TRBD2 (5 bases each). The V end was cut by 5 bases, the J end by 6 bases, with 17 bases between. The CDR3 consists of 14 residues. The CDR3 DNA sequence: TGTGCCAGCAGTGGGGACGTTGGGAATGGCGAGCAGTACTTC. Translated: CASSGDVGNGEQYF.

In its sample, this clonotype was seen a few times. This chain links TRBV28 with TRBJ1-5; unclear D gene. V lost 6 bases and J 7 bases, leaving 19 bases between the germline ends. This CDR3 comprises 15 residues. The V gene's germline CDR1 is MDHEN and CDR2 SYDVKM. CDR3 sequence: CASSSVAVEEQPQHF. Written as DNA, the CDR3 is TGTGCCAGCAGCTCGGTGGCAGTTGAAGAACAGCCCCAGCATTTT.

The chain recombines TRBV7-8 with TRBJ2-7; 7 positions match TRBD1. The CDR3 extends over 15 amino acids. V shed 5 bases and J 4 bases; nucleotides not matched to a gene: 11. The germline CDR1 and CDR2 sequences are SGHVS and FQNEAQ. Written as DNA, the CDR3 is TGTGCCAGCAGCCCGGGCAGGGGGATGTGGTACGAGCAGTACTTC. As protein: CASSPGRGMWYEQYF.

The V and J genes are TRBV6-1 and TRBJ2-7; TRBD2 matches at 10 bases. This CDR3 has 14 amino acids. In germline, CDR1 is MNHNS, CDR2 SASEGT. Losses at the gene ends were 8 bases for V and 4 bases for J; bases not matched to a gene: 8. The CDR3 spells CASGRGTSVYEQYF. DNA for the CDR3: TGTGCCAGCGGCCGAGGGACTAGCGTTTACGAGCAGTACTTC.

This clonotype was detected only a few times. The gene calls are TRBV15 and TRBJ1-1, with TRBD1 identical over 10 bases. After removal of 5 bases from V and 4 bases from J, the junction contained 7 bases not matched to a gene. The CDR3 totals 15 residues. Per the germline V gene, CDR1 is LNHNV and CDR2 is YYDKDF (reference sequence). The CDR3 region is CATSRDRGFGTEAFF. CDR3 sequence (DNA): TGTGCCACCAGCCGGGACAGGGGTTTTGGCACTGAAGCTTTCTTT.

The chain joins TRBV7-9 to TRBJ2-7, with TRBD2 matching 7 bases. From germline, CDR1 is SEHNR and CDR2 FQNEAQ (reference sequence). The junction had 12 bases not matched to a gene; V was cut back by 5 bases and J by 11 bases. The CDR3 runs to 13 residues. This chain's CDR3 is CASSEPGLQREYF. CDR3 sequence (DNA): TGTGCCAGCAGCGAACCGGGACTACAGAGGGAGTACTTC.

This clonotype was recorded at least ten times. The junction departs from the called germline gene at one end, perhaps through a read error. The chain joins TRBV5-1 to TRBJ1-1; weak D call: TRBD1 (5 bases). CDR1 and CDR2 from the germline V gene are SGHRS and YFSETQ. This CDR3 contains 13 residues. The CDR3 DNA sequence: TGTGCCAGCAGTGTAGACAGGAACACTGAAGCTTTCTTT. As protein: CASSVDRNTEAFF.

CDR3 loop: CASSLPRDRYQETQYF. In nucleotides, the CDR3 is TGTGCCAGCAGTTTACCCCGGGACAGGTACCAAGAGACCCAGTACTTC. The V and J genes are TRBV28 and TRBJ2-5; 8 nucleotides match TRBD1. The CDR3 sequence is 16 residues long. Germline CDR1 MDHEN, CDR2 SYDVKM. The V and J ends lost 2 bases and 0 bases, in that order; junction bases with no gene match: 5.

This clonotype came up a few times. The V call is TRBV30, the J call TRBJ2-1; D unresolved. The CDR3 loop spans 12 amino acids. CDR1 is GTSNPN, CDR2 SVGIG, per germline (reference sequence). V was shortened by 4 bases and J by 4 bases, with 8 bases between the two germline ends. CDR3 sequence (DNA): TGTGCCTGGAATCGGGTTTACAATGAGCAGTTCTTC. It encodes CAWNRVYNEQFF.

In this sample, this clonotype turned up a few times. The rearrangement joins TRBV30 to TRBJ1-1; a weak D match, TRBD1 (6 bases). The germline V gene encodes CDR1 GTSNPN and CDR2 SVGIG (reference sequence). This CDR3 is built from 15 residues. V lost 0 bases and J lost 1, with 12 bases in between. CDR3: CAWSVEVRGNTEAFF. As DNA, the CDR3 is TGTGCCTGGAGTGTCGAGGTCAGGGGGAACACTGAAGCTTTCTTT.

The chain carries TRBV29-1 and TRBJ2-3; TRBD1 or TRBD2 may be the D gene (6 bases each). Trimming cost V 4 bases and J 1 base, with 9 bases left between them. The CDR3 totals 13 residues. Germline CDR1 is SQVTM and CDR2 is ANQGSEA. CDR3: CSVARGGTDTQYF. The DNA of the CDR3 is TGCAGCGTTGCGAGGGGGGGCACAGATACGCAGTATTTT.

This clonotype has a count of ten or more. The chain joins TRBV20-1 to TRBJ1-1, with TRBD1 identical over 8 bases. Germline V gene data show CDR1 as DFQATT and CDR2 as SNEGSKA (reference sequence). Germline trimming cut 4 bases from V and 3 bases from J; bases unmatched to any gene: 1. The CDR3 is 12 residues long. This CDR3 is CSATDRDTEAFF. The CDR3 bases are TGCAGTGCTACGGACAGGGACACTGAAGCTTTCTTT.

The genes are TRBV20-1 and TRBJ2-3; 8 nucleotides line up with TRBD2. The V segment lost 2 bases and the J segment 4 bases; nucleotides outside the gene matches: 8. CDR3 size: 15 residues. The germline gives CDR1 DFQATT, CDR2 SNEGSKA (reference sequence). The CDR3 region is CSARSTAGVPDTQYF. CDR3 nucleotides: TGCAGTGCTAGAAGTACAGCGGGGGTGCCAGATACGCAGTATTTT.

This clonotype has a count of ten or more. The junction departs from the called germline gene at one end, perhaps through a read error. This chain uses TRBV29-1 with TRBJ2-3, with D hard to call. This CDR3 is built from 14 residues. Germline CDR1 reads SQVTM; CDR2 reads ANQGSEA. For the CDR3, the DNA is TGCAGCGTTCAAGAGGTGACATACACAGATACGCAGTATTTT. Its translation is CSVQEVTYTDTQYF.

V and J are TRBV25-1 and TRBJ2-4; perhaps D is TRBD1 or TRBD2 (5 bases each). The length of the CDR3 is 15 residues. V gave up 1 base and J gave up 2 bases, with 9 bases separating them. Germline CDR1 is MGHDK and CDR2 is SYGVNS. The CDR3 region is CASSESRGPKNIQYF. DNA for the CDR3: TGTGCCAGCAGTGAATCACGGGGACCCAAAAACATTCAGTACTTC.

Only a few counts were recorded for this clonotype. CDR3 protein: CATSTSGRAGEQFF. CDR3 nucleotides: TGTGCCACCTCGACTAGCGGGAGGGCCGGTGAGCAGTTCTTC. The V and J genes are TRBV24-1 and TRBJ2-1; 14 bases map to TRBD2. Looked up from germline, CDR1 is KGHDR and CDR2 is SFDVKD. The CDR3 spans 14 residues. V lost 9 bases, J lost 9 bases, and 6 bases stayed unmatched.

This clonotype was recorded a few times. The junction differs from germline at one of its ends, possibly a read error. CDR3 amino acids: CASSLGPPPVF. The DNA for the CDR3 is TGTGCCAGCAGCCTCGGACCTCCCCCGGTCTTC. The V and J genes are TRBV7-9 and TRBJ2-1; D gene uncertain. The germline V gene encodes CDR1 SEHNR and CDR2 FQNEAQ (reference sequence). The CDR3 has 11 amino acids. Complete variable domain (other parts from reference TRBV7-9 and TRBJ2-1): DTGVSQNPRHKITKRGQNVTFRCDPISEHNRLYWYRQTLGQGPEFLTYFQNEAQLEKSRLLSDRFSAERPKGSFSTLEIQRTEQGDSAMYLCASSLGPPPVFGPGTRLTVL.

The chain uses TRBV20-1 and TRBJ2-7, with 9 bases aligning to TRBD1. Germline V gene lookup returns CDR1 DFQATT and CDR2 SNEGSKA (reference sequence). The CDR3 length is 15 residues. The V and J ends lost 6 bases and 0 bases, in that order; junction bases with no gene match: 9. This CDR3 reads CSAPIWDRASYEQYF. The CDR3 nucleotides are TGCAGTGCCCCTATTTGGGACAGGGCCTCCTACGAGCAGTACTTC.

CDR3 in amino acids: CSVQPQLETQYF. CDR3 nucleotide sequence: TGCAGCGTCCAACCACAGTTGGAGACCCAGTACTTC. This sequence joins TRBV29-1 and TRBJ2-5, with no clear D. The CDR3 spans 12 residues. Trimming removed 6 bases at V and 5 bases at J, with 13 bases between. Germline CDR1 reads SQVTM; CDR2 reads ANQGSEA.

This chain connects TRBV7-8 to TRBJ2-1; 8 bases match TRBD2. The trim removed 0 bases at V and 5 bases at J, leaving 6 bases unmatched. CDR3 length: 16 residues. Germline assignment: CDR1 SGHVS and CDR2 FQNEAQ. CDR3 DNA sequence: TGTGCCAGCAGCTTAGCCGGGACTAGTACCCACAATGAGCAGTTCTTC. Protein product: CASSLAGTSTHNEQFF.

The V call is TRBV7-9, the J call TRBJ2-5, with D tentatively TRBD1 (5 bases). The length of the CDR3 is 13 residues. V lost 6 bases to trimming and J lost 4 bases, with 12 bases between them. Looked up from germline, CDR1 is SEHNR and CDR2 is FQNEAQ (reference sequence). The DNA of the CDR3 is TGTGCCAGCAGAACAGGCACAAGAGAGACCCAGTACTTC. It encodes CASRTGTRETQYF.

This clonotype has more than one count but fewer than ten. This chain uses TRBV2 with TRBJ2-7; D is undetermined. CDR3 size: 13 residues. Trimming pared 5 bases from V and 6 bases from J, leaving 14 bases between. Germline CDR1 is SNHLY and CDR2 is FYNNEI. The CDR3 loop is CASSSLRVGEQYF. The CDR3 DNA follows: TGTGCCAGCAGTTCGCTAAGGGTAGGCGAGCAGTACTTC.

This clonotype was seen more than once but under ten times. The J gene is TRBJ1-3, the V gene TRBV6-5; tentative D call: TRBD1 (6 bases). CDR3 length: 19 residues. In germline, CDR1 is MNHEY, CDR2 SVGAGI. V lost 2 bases and J lost 0, with 20 bases in between. The CDR3 bases are TGTGCCAGCAGTTACGGACGGGCGGGGGGACACTTCTCTGGAAACACCATATATTTT. Amino acids: CASSYGRAGGHFSGNTIYF.

The chain recombines TRBV6-1 with TRBJ2-4, with a possible D match to TRBD2 (5 bases). This CDR3 contains 15 residues. Looked up from germline, CDR1 is MNHNS and CDR2 is SASEGT. Trimming shortened V by 3 bases and J by 0 bases, and 9 bases separated the two germline ends. The CDR3 region has the DNA TGTGCCAGCAGTGATGACTACCTAGCCAAAAACATTCAGTACTTC. It is translated as CASSDDYLAKNIQYF.

This clonotype was seen a handful of times. J is TRBJ2-1 and V is TRBV9; possibly TRBD2 for D (6 bases). Germline V gene sequence: CDR1 SGDLS, CDR2 YYNGEE. This CDR3 has 15 residues. V was cut by 3 bases and J by 0 bases, with 10 bases left in between. DNA of the CDR3: TGTGCCAGCAGCGCGGGGGTGGCCTCCTACAATGAGCAGTTCTTC. It yields the protein CASSAGVASYNEQFF.

The chain uses TRBV4-2 and TRBJ2-5; 9 bases fit TRBD1. The CDR3 is made up of 17 amino acids. Germline CDR1 is LGHNA and CDR2 is YNFKEQ. Trimming removed 0 bases from V and 6 bases from J; junction bases left unmatched: 11. DNA of the CDR3: TGTGCCAGCAGCCAAGATTTCTTCGACAGGGGGTCCAAGACCCAGTACTTC. This translates into CASSQDFFDRGSKTQYF.